One sample yielded the 19 T cell receptor beta chains listed below, sequenced in a study of shared clonotypes between healthy human individuals. Only in-frame clones appear in the TCRdb table, and some are missing; sequencing was by immunoSEQ multiplex PCR. There are around 1.5 million clones in the sample; approximately 98% occur only once, and 0.4% to 0.45% lies in the top ten. The source material was naive CD4+ T cells sorted from blood. Subset denoted: CD45RA+ positively selected. Source of these receptors: a young man in good health.

Concerning this clone: In the same sample, other DNA sequences code for this CDR3. V usage is TRBV5-5 and J usage is TRBJ2-5; weak D call: TRBD1 (6 bases). The CDR3 runs 14 residues. The V end was cut by 0 bases, the J end by 5 bases, with 11 bases between. Looked up from germline, CDR1 is SGHKS and CDR2 is YYEKEE (reference sequence). The CDR3 coding sequence is TGTGCCAGCAGCTTGGAACAGGGTCGGGAGACCCAGTACTTC. This codes for CASSLEQGRETQYF.

This rearrangement joins TRBV5-1 to TRBJ2-7, with D unclear. Looked up from germline, CDR1 is SGHRS and CDR2 is YFSETQ. The V gene lost 2 bases and the J gene lost 6 bases, with 12 bases spanning the gap. CDR3 size: 13 residues. CDR3 sequence (DNA): TGCGCCAGCAGCTTAACCATAAAGGGCGAGCAGTACTTC. Encoded protein: CASSLTIKGEQYF.

V usage is TRBV6-5 and J usage is TRBJ2-3, with a weak D call TRBD2 (5 bases). Deletions cut 5 bases from V and 10 bases from J, with 10 bases between. The CDR3 sequence is 11 residues long. Germline CDR1 is MNHEY and CDR2 is SVGAGI. CDR3 nucleotide sequence: TGTGCCAGCAGTGGGAGCGAGGCGCAGTATTTT. Translation: CASSGSEAQYF.

The rearrangement uses TRBV29-1 and TRBJ2-5; D not certain. With 5 bases removed from V and 5 bases from J, the gap between germline ends came to 12 bases. Per the germline V gene, CDR1 is SQVTM and CDR2 is ANQGSEA. The CDR3 runs to 12 residues. This chain's CDR3 is CSVYPARETQYF. The CDR3, as DNA: TGCAGCGTTTACCCGGCACGGGAGACCCAGTACTTC. Full variable domain (rest looked up from reference TRBV29-1 and TRBJ2-5): SAVISQKPSRDICQRGTSLTIQCQVDSQVTMMFWYRQQPGQSLTLIATANQGSEATYESGFVIDKFPISRPNLTFSTLTVSNMSPEDSSIYLCSVYPARETQYFGPGTRLLVL.

This clone was counted once. The chain combines TRBV6-5 with TRBJ2-6, with D perhaps TRBD1 (6 bases). This CDR3 spans 16 amino acids. Trimming stripped 3 bases from V and 4 bases from J, with 13 bases between. The germline V gene has CDR1 MNHEY and CDR2 SVGAGI. As DNA, the CDR3 is TGTGCCAGCAGTTATTTGGGGGCGCACGGGGCCAACGTCCTGACTTTC. It encodes CASSYLGAHGANVLTF.

This clone was recorded once. CDR3 in DNA: TGCGCCAGCAGCTTGGGCGTCTCCCAGAGTGAGCAGTTCTTC. Protein sequence: CASSLGVSQSEQFF. The V gene is TRBV5-1, the J gene TRBJ2-1, with unresolved D. This CDR3 has 14 residues. CDR1 and CDR2 (germline): SGHRS, YFSETQ. Trimming removed 0 bases from V and 9 bases from J, with 13 bases in between.

The V gene is TRBV18, the J gene TRBJ1-5, with D unclear. Deletions cut 3 bases from V and 3 bases from J, with 9 bases between. There are 14 residues in the CDR3. Germline CDR1 and CDR2: KGHSH and LQKENI. This CDR3 reads CASSPGRYNQPQHF. The DNA for the CDR3 is TGTGCCAGCTCACCCGGACGGTACAATCAGCCCCAGCATTTT.

The V and J genes are TRBV6-4 and TRBJ2-1; D is unresolved. Trimming pared 6 bases from V and 0 bases from J, leaving 9 bases between. Germline loops: CDR1 MRHNA, CDR2 SNTAGT. CDR3 size: 14 residues. CDR3 in DNA: TGTGCCAGCAGCCCACAGCCCTCCTACAATGAGCAGTTCTTC. It encodes CASSPQPSYNEQFF.

V usage is TRBV2 and J usage is TRBJ2-5; tentative D call: TRBD2 (5 bases). The CDR3 runs 13 residues. V lost 5 bases to trimming and J lost 4 bases, with 11 bases between them. The germline V gene has CDR1 SNHLY and CDR2 FYNNEI. In DNA form, the CDR3 reads TGTGCCAGCAGTACGGAGGTTTCAGAGACCCAGTACTTC. Its protein product is CASSTEVSETQYF.

The genes are TRBV5-4 and TRBJ1-4; 8 nucleotides agree with TRBD1. J gave up 11 bases and V 3 bases, and 3 bases lay outside the gene matches. Germline V lookup: CDR1 SGHNT, CDR2 YYREEE (reference sequence). The CDR3 has 12 amino acids. The CDR3 reads CASSSGTGKLFF. Here the CDR3 DNA reads TGTGCCAGCAGCTCCGGGACAGGCAAACTGTTTTTT.

V and J are TRBV5-4 and TRBJ1-4; D is possibly TRBD1 (5 bases). CDR3 length: 15 residues. In germline, CDR1 is SGHNT, CDR2 YYREEE (reference sequence). V was pared by 0 bases and J by 3 bases, with 9 bases between. The CDR3 sequence is CASSLAGVANEKLFF. In DNA form, the CDR3 reads TGTGCCAGCAGCTTGGCGGGGGTTGCTAATGAAAAACTGTTTTTT.

Only one count was recorded for this clone. CDR3 residues: CASSDSATNEKLFF. CDR3 DNA: TGCGCCAGCAGCGACAGCGCAACTAATGAAAAACTGTTTTTT. V is TRBV5-1 and J is TRBJ1-4; the D gene is possibly TRBD1 (5 bases). Germline V lookup: CDR1 SGHRS, CDR2 YFSETQ. Trimming left V 4 bases short and J 0 bases short, with 7 bases between. The CDR3 contains 14 residues.

V usage is TRBV7-2 and J usage is TRBJ2-5, with D possibly TRBD2 on 6 matching bases. V was clipped by 5 bases and J by 4 bases, with 17 bases between them. Germline CDR1 and CDR2: SGHTA and FQGNSA. The CDR3 extends over 15 amino acids. CDR3 in DNA: TGTGCCAGCAGCACAGAAGGACTATTCACAGAGACCCAGTACTTC. This codes for CASSTEGLFTETQYF. Full variable domain (outside the CDR3, taken from reference TRBV7-2 and TRBJ2-5): GAGVSQSPSNKVTEKGKDVELRCDPISGHTALYWYRQSLGQGLEFLIYFQGNSAPDKSGLPSDRFSAERTGGSVSTLTIQRTQQEDSAVYLCASSTEGLFTETQYFGPGTRLLVL.

This sequence joins TRBV7-9 and TRBJ2-7; D perhaps matches TRBD2 (6 bases). Germline CDR1 SEHNR, CDR2 FQNEAQ (reference sequence). The CDR3 length is 14 residues. V gave up 4 bases and J gave up 5 bases, with 15 bases separating them. The CDR3 DNA is TGTGCCAGCAGCTACTCGGGGGTTGGGGACGAGCAGTACTTC. It translates to CASSYSGVGDEQYF.

The rearrangement links TRBV5-1 to TRBJ2-7; tentatively, D is TRBD1 (6 bases). The V end lost 4 bases, the J end lost 5 bases, and 13 bases lay between the germline ends. The CDR3 runs 13 residues. Germline V gives CDR1 SGHRS, CDR2 YFSETQ. CDR3 region: CASSPGQRDEQYF. CDR3 sequence (DNA): TGCGCCAGCAGCCCCGGACAGCGAGACGAGCAGTACTTC.

The chain carries TRBV10-1 and TRBJ2-5, with 7 bases aligning to TRBD1. CDR1 and CDR2 (germline): WNHNN, SYGVQD (reference sequence). The CDR3 extends over 11 amino acids. Trimming removed 6 bases from V and 5 bases from J; junction bases left unmatched: 0. The CDR3 sequence is CASSRGETQYF. The CDR3 DNA reads as TGCGCCAGCAGCAGGGGGGAGACCCAGTACTTC.

The chain uses TRBV2 and TRBJ2-7; D is tentatively TRBD1 or TRBD2 (5 bases each). This CDR3 spans 12 amino acids. The ends were cut back, 2 bases at V and 7 bases at J, with 9 bases in the middle. Germline V CDR1 and CDR2: SNHLY, FYNNEI. CDR3: CASSERGVEQYF. CDR3 coding DNA: TGTGCCAGCAGTGAAAGAGGGGTTGAGCAGTACTTC.

This chain joins TRBV10-2 and TRBJ2-5; D may be TRBD1 (6 bases). This CDR3 has 14 residues. Germline values: CDR1 WSHSY, CDR2 SAAADI. V lost 5 bases, J lost 3 bases, and 13 bases lay in between. The CDR3 region has the DNA TGCGCCAGCAGTCTTGACAGGTACAAAGAGACCCAGTACTTC. Translation: CASSLDRYKETQYF.

The table lists this clone with a count of one. The J gene is TRBJ2-7, the V gene TRBV25-1; D gene unclear. Germline V gene sequence: CDR1 MGHDK, CDR2 SYGVNS. The CDR3 consists of 12 residues. The V end lost 2 bases, the J end lost 4 bases, and 6 bases lay between the germline ends. CDR3 sequence: CASSEQLYEQYF. CDR3 bases: TGTGCCAGCAGTGAACAGCTATACGAGCAGTACTTC.